Shown below are 16 T cell receptor beta chains from a single sample sequenced in a study of tumor-infiltrating lymphocytes in glioblastoma multiforme. TCR beta libraries were built from RNA through three nested multiplex PCR rounds using modified ARM-PCR. A single record per CDR3 protein comes from TCRdb applying MiXCR to the multiplex PCR reads. Here the sample spans about 11,000 distinct CDR3 sequences, roughly 70% being singletons. Sample: brain tumor tissue. The receptors stem from a male donor with glioblastoma.

The chain carries TRBV24-1 and TRBJ1-2, with D possibly TRBD1 on 5 matching bases. The germline CDR1 and CDR2 sequences are KGHDR and SFDVKD. The germline V and J ends were trimmed by 4 bases and 4 bases, with 15 bases remaining between them. CDR3 length: 15 residues. The chain's CDR3 is CATSDAWGAGYGYTF. The DNA for the CDR3 is TGTGCCACCAGTGACGCATGGGGCGCGGGCTATGGCTACACCTTC.

This sequence joins TRBV29-1 and TRBJ2-1; D is possibly TRBD2 (5 bases). With 5 bases removed from V and 12 bases from J, the gap between germline ends came to 11 bases. The CDR3 totals 10 residues. Germline V gene data show CDR1 as SQVTM and CDR2 as ANQGSEA. CDR3 nucleotides: TGCAGCGTTTTTGAGGGAGTGCAGTTCTTC. Translated: CSVFEGVQFF.

J is TRBJ2-3 and V is TRBV11-2; D possibly matches TRBD1 or TRBD2 (5 bases each). V was cut by 3 bases and J by 5 bases, with 15 bases left in between. This CDR3 has 15 residues. CDR1 and CDR2 (germline): SGHAT, FQNNGV. DNA of the CDR3: TGTGCCAGCAGCTTGGGTTCCAGGGAGCGAGATACGCAGTATTTT. Translation: CASSLGSRERDTQYF. Full variable domain (remainder filled in from reference TRBV11-2 and TRBJ2-3): EAGVAQSPRYKIIEKRQSVAFWCNPISGHATLYWYQQILGQGPKLLIQFQNNGVVDDSQLPKDRFSAERLKGVDSTLKIQPAKLEDSAVYLCASSLGSRERDTQYFGPGTRLTVL.

This rearrangement joins TRBV11-3 to TRBJ2-2, with D possibly being TRBD1 (6 bases). V lost 4 bases and J lost 2, with 8 bases in between. Germline CDR1 is SGHNT and CDR2 is YENEEA. The CDR3 contains 14 residues. The CDR3 here is CASSSQGNTGELFF. The CDR3 bases are TGTGCCAGCAGCTCACAGGGAAACACCGGGGAGCTGTTTTTT.

The table lists this clonotype with a few counts. The J gene is TRBJ1-5, the V gene TRBV20-1; D is unresolved. Germline-derived CDR1 and CDR2 are DFQATT and SNEGSKA (reference sequence). Trimming pared 4 bases from V and 4 bases from J, leaving 8 bases between. This CDR3 is 12 amino acids long. This chain's CDR3 is CSANEGNQPQHF. Here the CDR3 DNA reads TGCAGTGCTAATGAGGGAAATCAGCCCCAGCATTTT.

A remark on this clonotype: Given a much more abundant clone one base away, this may be a read error. The CDR3 is CASSLRGRGYMNTEAFF. The CDR3 bases are TGTGCCAGCAGCTTACGGGGCAGAGGGTACATGAACACTGAAGCTTTCTTT. The rearrangement links TRBV11-1 to TRBJ1-1; possibly TRBD1 for D (5 bases). V was cut by 2 bases and J by 0 bases, with 16 bases left in between. Germline assignment: CDR1 SGHAT and CDR2 FQDESV (reference sequence). CDR3 length: 17 residues.

J is TRBJ1-2 and V is TRBV4-1; D unresolved. With 1 base removed from V and 5 bases from J, the gap between germline ends came to 5 bases. This CDR3 region has 12 residues. The germline gives CDR1 MGHRA, CDR2 YSYEKL. The CDR3 sequence: CASSQAGYGYTF. CDR3 nucleotide sequence: TGCGCCAGCAGCCAAGCTGGGTATGGCTACACCTTC.

V gene TRBV4-3 combines with J gene TRBJ2-7; D might be TRBD2 (6 bases). The V end lost 0 bases, the J end lost 5 bases, and 14 bases lay between the germline ends. This CDR3 spans 15 amino acids. CDR1 and CDR2 from the germline V gene are LGHNA and YSLEER. CDR3 in amino acids: CASSQDGGPRNEQYF. In nucleotides, the CDR3 is TGCGCCAGCAGCCAAGACGGGGGACCCCGTAACGAGCAGTACTTC.

As concerns this clonotype: Given a much more abundant clone one base away, this may be a read error. V is TRBV11-2 and J is TRBJ2-5; no clear D. This CDR3 is built from 12 residues. Germline V gives CDR1 SGHAT, CDR2 FQNNGV. The CDR3 loop is CASSLAKDTQYF. The CDR3 coding sequence is TGTGCCAGCAGCTTGGCGAAAGATACCCAGTACTTC.

Worth noting for this clonotype: Because the CDR3 is missing its conserved closing phenylalanine or tryptophan, this is likely a read error. The DNA is omitted, as the CDR3 cannot be located on it reliably, and the CDR3 follows TCRdb's listing. The J gene is TRBJ2-3, the V gene TRBV11-2. The CDR3 is 14 amino acids long, termini counted. Germline V gene lookup returns CDR1 SGHAT and CDR2 FQNNGV. This chain's CDR3 is CASSLDWSPDTRYS.

This chain connects TRBV4-1 to TRBJ2-7, with a tentative D call TRBD1 (5 bases). CDR1 is MGHRA, CDR2 YSYEKL, per germline. The CDR3 totals 13 residues. The ends were cut back, 5 bases at V and 6 bases at J, with 14 bases in the middle. In DNA, the CDR3 is TGCGCCAGCAGCAGGCAGGGTAGGGGCGAGCAGTACTTC. It codes for CASSRQGRGEQYF.

Regarding this clonotype: Germline is not matched at one junction end, which may reflect a read error. The chain uses TRBV20-1 and TRBJ2-4; 9 bases are a match to TRBD1. Germline V CDR1 and CDR2: DFQATT, SNEGSKA (reference sequence). The length of the CDR3 is 19 residues. CDR3 nucleotides: TGCAATGCTAGTGACCCGGACAGGGGAATTCGGAAAGCCAAAAACATTAAGTACTTC. As protein: CNASDPDRGIRKAKNIKYF.

As regards this clonotype: The junction departs from germline at one end; a sequencing error may be responsible. V gene TRBV29-1 combines with J gene TRBJ1-6; maybe TRBD1 (5 bases). The CDR3 spans 13 residues. Looked up from germline, CDR1 is SQVTM and CDR2 is ANQGSEA. The CDR3 loop is CSVARDGESPPHF. As DNA, the CDR3 is TGCAGCGTTGCCAGGGACGGCGAATCACCCCCCCACTTT. The full variable domain, completed using reference TRBV29-1 and TRBJ1-6, is SAVISQKPSRDICQRGTSLTIQCQVDSQVTMMFWYRQQPGQSLTLIATANQGSEATYESGFVIDKFPISRPNLTFSTLTVSNMSPEDSSIYLCSVARDGESPPHFGNGTRLTVT.

The chain carries TRBV11-2 and TRBJ2-7; D may match TRBD1 or TRBD2 (5 bases each). CDR3 length equals 13 residues. Trimming left V 4 bases short and J 7 bases short, with 14 bases between. CDR1 and CDR2 from the germline V gene are SGHAT and FQNNGV. The CDR3 nucleotides read TGTGCCAGCAGCTCAGGGACCCTCAGAGAGCAGTACTTC. Translated: CASSSGTLREQYF.

On this clonotype itself: A read error may produce the germline difference seen at one junction end. J is TRBJ2-2 and V is TRBV10-1, with 11 bases matching TRBD1. Germline values: CDR1 WNHNN, CDR2 SYGVQD (reference sequence). The CDR3 covers 14 residues. CDR3 sequence: CASSWDRGTGELLF. The CDR3 DNA reads as TGCGCCAGCAGTTGGGACAGGGGGACTGGGGAGCTGCTTTTT.

As to this clonotype: A read error may account for a junction end that differs from germline. The chain joins TRBV6-5 to TRBJ2-1; no firm D call. CDR1 MNHEY and CDR2 SVGAGI come from the germline V gene. The CDR3 has 14 residues. The CDR3 region has the DNA TGTGCCAGCAGTTACGGGCCAGGCTTCGATGAGCGGTTCTTC. Encoded protein: CASSYGPGFDERFF.